Listed here are 16 T cell receptor beta chains from one sample, sequenced in a study of PD-1 blockade in classical Hodgkin lymphoma. The table came from immunoSEQ multiplex PCR; TCRdb's copy has only in-frame clones and leaves some out. The sample holds almost 100,000 clones, 80% to 95% seen once. Relapse after autologous stem cell transplantation occurred in every patient, and brentuximab vedotin exposure varied. The sample here was peripheral blood mononuclear cells (PBMCs), taken at baseline. These receptors all stem from a human donor with classical Hodgkin lymphoma.

The chain joins TRBV9 to TRBJ1-3; D not certain. The V and J ends lost 3 bases and 4 bases respectively, with 14 bases between them. Germline values: CDR1 SGDLS, CDR2 YYNGEE. This CDR3 is built from 15 residues. CDR3 loop: CASSDRALPGNTIYF. The DNA for the CDR3 is TGTGCCAGCAGCGATCGGGCCCTCCCGGGAAACACCATATATTTT.

The rearrangement links TRBV6-6 to TRBJ2-7; TRBD1 matches at 7 bases. Per germline, CDR1 MNHNY and CDR2 SVGAGI (reference sequence). With 6 bases clipped from V and 6 bases from J, the junction kept 5 bases outside the gene matches. The CDR3 spans 12 residues. The DNA for the CDR3 is TGTGCCAGCAGGGAACAGGGGCCCGAGCAGTACTTC. Translating gives CASREQGPEQYF.

The chain uses TRBV27 and TRBJ2-7; D is undetermined. With 4 bases removed from V and 1 base from J, the gap between germline ends came to 14 bases. CDR3 length equals 15 residues. Per the germline V gene, CDR1 is MNHEY and CDR2 is SMNVEV (reference sequence). The CDR3 loop is CASSYGDPGSYEQYF. The CDR3 nucleotides read TGTGCCAGCAGTTACGGAGATCCAGGTTCCTACGAGCAGTACTTC.

This chain uses TRBV6-6 with TRBJ1-1; maybe TRBD1 (5 bases). The CDR3 loop spans 15 amino acids. CDR1 and CDR2 from the germline V gene are MNHNY and SVGAGI (reference sequence). V dropped 4 bases and J dropped 3 bases, with 15 bases sitting between them. CDR3 region: CASSSSTGAHTEAFF. The CDR3 DNA is TGTGCCAGCAGTTCATCCACAGGCGCGCACACTGAAGCTTTCTTT.

This chain connects TRBV5-1 to TRBJ1-3; maybe TRBD1 (5 bases). Trimming took off 4 bases at V and 0 bases at J, with 11 bases between the two ends. This CDR3 spans 15 amino acids. Germline CDR1 reads SGHRS; CDR2 reads YFSETQ. Written as DNA, the CDR3 is TGCGCCAGCAGCACGGGGGAAATCTCTGGAAACACCATATATTTT. It codes for CASSTGEISGNTIYF.

The rearrangement joins TRBV5-4 to TRBJ2-3, with D possibly being TRBD1 (6 bases). V lost 4 bases, J lost 2 bases, and 17 bases lay in between. CDR3 length: 16 amino acids. CDR1 SGHNT and CDR2 YYREEE come from the germline V gene (reference sequence). The CDR3 loop reads CASSDRTQGVTDTQYF. Written as DNA, the CDR3 is TGTGCCAGCAGCGACCGGACACAGGGTGTCACAGATACGCAGTATTTT.

V and J are TRBV10-3 and TRBJ1-4; a weak D match, TRBD1 (6 bases). The CDR3 runs to 15 residues. Germline loops: CDR1 ENHRY, CDR2 SYGVKD. The V and J ends lost 0 bases and 5 bases respectively, with 10 bases between them. The CDR3 coding sequence is TGTGCCATCAGTGAGTCTGGACAGCCAAATGAAAAACTGTTTTTT. The encoded protein is CAISESGQPNEKLFF.

The gene calls are TRBV19 and TRBJ1-2; 8 positions agree with TRBD1. The J segment lost 3 bases and the V segment lost 10 bases, leaving 7 bases of the junction unmatched. Germline CDR1 and CDR2: LNHDA and SQIVND (reference sequence). CDR3 length equals 13 residues. The CDR3 DNA is TGTGCCACCCGGATGGACAGGGACTATGGCTACACCTTC. This sequence encodes CATRMDRDYGYTF. The whole variable domain, filled in from reference TRBV19 and TRBJ1-2, reads DGGITQSPKYLFRKEGQNVTLSCEQNLNHDAMYWYRQDPGQGLRLIYYSQIVNDFQKGDIAEGYSVSREKKESFPLTVTSAQKNPTAFYLCATRMDRDYGYTFGSGTRLTVV.

This chain joins TRBV6-1 and TRBJ2-3; 7 nucleotides line up with TRBD2. V was pared by 7 bases and J by 4 bases, with 20 bases of the junction left unmatched. The CDR3 sequence is 18 residues long. The V gene's germline CDR1 is MNHNS and CDR2 SASEGT. In nucleotides, the CDR3 is TGTGCCAGCACTGACCTTATTATGTGGCGGGAGAATTCAGATACGCAGTATTTT. Residues: CASTDLIMWRENSDTQYF.

This chain joins TRBV6-5 and TRBJ2-5; D uncertain. Germline CDR1 is MNHEY and CDR2 is SVGAGI. V lost 7 bases and J lost 0, with 6 bases in between. This CDR3 has 12 amino acids. CDR3 in amino acids: CASTGYQETQYF. The CDR3 DNA reads as TGTGCCAGCACCGGGTACCAAGAGACCCAGTACTTC.

The chain couples TRBV5-4 to TRBJ2-7; D remains unclear. Germline CDR1 is SGHNT and CDR2 is YYREEE (reference sequence). This CDR3 has 13 amino acids. V gave up 5 bases and J gave up 3 bases, with 12 bases separating them. The CDR3 spells CASSTAGDYEQYF. In nucleotides, the CDR3 is TGTGCCAGCAGTACGGCTGGCGACTACGAGCAGTACTTC.

The rearrangement joins TRBV28 to TRBJ2-7; D is possibly TRBD2 (5 bases). The CDR3 has 15 residues. Trimming left V 5 bases short and J 5 bases short, with 19 bases between. Looked up from germline, CDR1 is MDHEN and CDR2 is SYDVKM. The CDR3 sequence: CASSAERSRTDEQYF. In DNA, the CDR3 is TGTGCCAGCAGTGCAGAGCGGTCTCGCACCGACGAGCAGTACTTC.

The chain combines TRBV11-2 with TRBJ2-1; D is unclear. The V and J ends lost 4 bases and 0 bases respectively, with 16 bases between them. The CDR3 has 17 residues. The germline V gene has CDR1 SGHAT and CDR2 FQNNGV. The CDR3 nucleotides read TGTGCCAGCAGCTCCGGACGGACCTTTAGCTCCTACAATGAGCAGTTCTTC. Its protein is CASSSGRTFSSYNEQFF.

This chain joins TRBV6-5 and TRBJ2-7; TRBD1 agrees at 8 bases. Germline loops: CDR1 MNHEY, CDR2 SVGAGI. V trimming: 7 bases; J trimming: 3 bases; junction bases outside the gene matches: 11. The CDR3 has 15 residues. The CDR3 loop reads CASTQSGQGIYEQYF. CDR3 bases: TGTGCCAGCACCCAGTCAGGACAGGGAATCTACGAGCAGTACTTC.

The genes are TRBV5-1 and TRBJ2-1, with D hard to call. The V gene lost 2 bases and the J gene lost 9 bases, with 18 bases spanning the gap. Germline CDR1 SGHRS, CDR2 YFSETQ. There are 15 residues in the CDR3. CDR3 bases: TGCGCCAGCAGCTTAAGACTCGGATACTCAATTGAGCAGTTCTTC. Protein product: CASSLRLGYSIEQFF.

This chain links TRBV7-9 with TRBJ1-4; TRBD1 agrees at 7 bases. Losses at the gene ends were 4 bases for V and 4 bases for J; bases not matched to a gene: 3. Germline CDR1 SEHNR, CDR2 FQNEAQ (reference sequence). CDR3 length: 14 amino acids. CDR3 in DNA: TGTGCCAGCAGCTACAGGGACAGTAATGAAAAACTGTTTTTT. This translates into CASSYRDSNEKLFF. Full variable domain (remainder filled in from reference TRBV7-9 and TRBJ1-4): DTGVSQNPRHKITKRGQNVTFRCDPISEHNRLYWYRQTLGQGPEFLTYFQNEAQLEKSRLLSDRFSAERPKGSFSTLEIQRTEQGDSAMYLCASSYRDSNEKLFFGSGTQLSVL.